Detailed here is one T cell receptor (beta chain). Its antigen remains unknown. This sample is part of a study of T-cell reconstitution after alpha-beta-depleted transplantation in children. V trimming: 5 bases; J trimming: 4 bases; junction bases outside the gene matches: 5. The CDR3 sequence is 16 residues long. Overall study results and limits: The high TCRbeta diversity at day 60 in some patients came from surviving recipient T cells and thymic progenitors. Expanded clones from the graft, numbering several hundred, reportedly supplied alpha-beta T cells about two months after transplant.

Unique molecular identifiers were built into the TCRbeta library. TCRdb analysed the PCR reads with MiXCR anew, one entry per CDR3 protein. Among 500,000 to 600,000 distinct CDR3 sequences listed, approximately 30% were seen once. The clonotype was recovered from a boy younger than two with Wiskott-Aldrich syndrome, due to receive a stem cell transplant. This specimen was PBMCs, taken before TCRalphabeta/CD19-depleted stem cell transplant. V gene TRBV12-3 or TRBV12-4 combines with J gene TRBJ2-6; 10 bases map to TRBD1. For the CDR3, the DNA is TGTGCCAGCAGTCGACAGGGGGCGGGGGGGGCCAACGTCCTGACTTTC. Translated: CASSRQGAGGANVLTF.